These T cell receptor beta chains were read from a single sample in a study of T cell responses to AZD1222 COVID-19 vaccine. The assay was immunoSEQ multiplex PCR, and TCRdb's table has in-frame clones only and misses some. This sample has more than 100,000 clones, with approximately 85% found just once. This sample comprised peripheral blood, obtained 28 days after the second dose of the MenACWY control vaccine. The receptors here all came from an adult who received the MenACWY meningococcal vaccine as a control. CDR3s include the opening cysteine and the closing phenylalanine or tryptophan. D genes are given only for firm matches. Expanded clones are given a class, and other clones once, few, many or no size at all.

>few|.|TRBV4-1|TRBJ2-3
TGCGCCAGCAGCCGGGGAGATACGCAGTATTTT
CASSRGDTQYF
>once|.|TRBV24-1|TRBJ2-5
TGTGCCACCAGTGACCCTACAGGGATTTTGGAGACCCAGTACTTC
CATSDPTGILETQYF
>.|TRBD2|TRBV5-5|TRBJ2-3
TGTGCCAGCAGTCGGGTTGGGTCTAGCGGGGGGGTGAGGCACACAGATACGCAGTATTTT
CASSRVGSSGGVRHTDTQYF
>.|TRBD2|TRBV4-2|TRBJ2-1
TGTGCCAGCAGCCAAGCCAGTAGCGGGGGCGCTTACAATGAGCAGTTCTTC
CASSQASSGGAYNEQFF
>.|TRBD1|TRBV5-5|TRBJ1-5
TGTGCCAGCAGCTCCGCCGGGGGGACAGGGTATCAGCCCCAGCATTTT
CASSSAGGTGYQPQHF
>.|TRBD1|TRBV27|TRBJ1-1
TGTGCCAGCACACGACAGGGGTTTAACACTGAAGCTTTCTTT
CASTRQGFNTEAFF
>.|.|TRBV4-2|TRBJ2-2
TGTGGTGCGGGGAATGAAGACACCGGGGAGCTGTTTTTT
CGAGNEDTGELFF
>.|.|TRBV11-2|TRBJ1-1
TGTGCCAGCATTGCGAGGCTGGGGGGGACTGAAGCTTTCTTT
CASIARLGGTEAFF
>.|TRBD1|TRBV3-1/TRBV3-2|TRBJ1-2
TGTGCCAGCAGCCTAGGACAGGGCAACTATGGCTACACCTTC
CASSLGQGNYGYTF
>.|.|TRBV10-2|TRBJ1-3
TGCGCCAGCAGTGTTGAGGGAGGTGGAAACACCATATATTTT
CASSVEGGGNTIYF
>.|TRBD1|TRBV5-1|TRBJ2-5
TGCGCCAGCAGCTTGGCAACAGGGGGGGAGACCCAGTACTTC
CASSLATGGETQYF
>.|.|TRBV11-1|TRBJ1-4
TGTGCCAGCAGCTTTCTGGGGGGTGAAAAACTGTTTTTT
CASSFLGGEKLFF
>.|.|TRBV3-1/TRBV3-2|TRBJ2-5
TGTGCCAGCAGCAGACTAGGAGATACGCCTTGGGAGACCCAGTACTTC
CASSRLGDTPWETQYF
>few|TRBD2|TRBV11-1|TRBJ2-1
TGTGCCAGCAGCTGGGGGGGTAATGAGCAGTTCTTC
CASSWGGNEQFF
>few|.|TRBV4-3|TRBJ2-7
TGCGCCAGCAGCCAAGGTAACGGCGAGCAGTACTTC
CASSQGNGEQYF
>.|.|TRBV19|TRBJ2-7
TGTGCCAGTACCAAAGGGGCGGTTAGCTCCTACGAGCAGTACTTC
CASTKGAVSSYEQYF
>.|.|TRBV11-1|TRBJ2-7
TGTGCCAGCAGCCCCCAGGACGGCGGCTACGAGCAGTACTTC
CASSPQDGGYEQYF
>.|.|TRBV30|TRBJ1-2
TGTGCCTGGAGTGCAGGGGATGGCTACACCTTC
CAWSAGDGYTF
>.|TRBD1|TRBV10-3|TRBJ1-5
TGTGCCACCTGGACAGGGATTGGGAGCAATCAGCCCCAGCATTTT
CATWTGIGSNQPQHF
>.|.|TRBV7-9|TRBJ1-1
TGTGCCAGCAGCCGAACTATACCGGACAGCAGGAACACTGAAGCTTTCTTT
CASSRTIPDSRNTEAFF
>.|.|TRBV19|TRBJ1-1
TGTGCCAGTATTTCGGGGCCGACACCCGCAAACACTGAAGCTTTCTTT
CASISGPTPANTEAFF
>.|.|TRBV9|TRBJ2-1
TGTGCCAGCAGCGCCGGCTTTGGTAGCGTGGAGGAGCAGTTCTTC
CASSAGFGSVEEQFF
>.|TRBD2|TRBV5-1|TRBJ2-1
TGCGCCAGCAGCTCTAGCGGGGGGGCCAATGAGCAGTTCTTC
CASSSSGGANEQFF
>few|.|TRBV12-3/TRBV12-4|TRBJ1-6
TGTGCCAGCAGTTTAACAGGAAATTCACCCCTCCACTTT
CASSLTGNSPLHF
>.|.|TRBV25-1|TRBJ2-1
TGTGCCAGCAGTGAGCCGGGACGACAAGAGCAGTTCTTC
CASSEPGRQEQFF
>.|.|TRBV5-1|TRBJ1-1
TGCGCCAGCAGCTTTTCTGTCTCGGGGGACACTGAAGCTTTCTTT
CASSFSVSGDTEAFF
>.|.|TRBV30|TRBJ2-7
TGTGCCTGGAGTGGGGGACTCCACTCCTACGAGCAGTACTTC
CAWSGGLHSYEQYF
>.|.|TRBV28|TRBJ1-1
TGTGCCAGCACCCCCCCGGGGGTTCACACTGAAGCTTTCTTT
CASTPPGVHTEAFF
>.|.|TRBV6-2/TRBV6-3|TRBJ1-2
TGTGCCAGCAGTAGGGACACGGAGCGGGGCTACACCTTC
CASSRDTERGYTF
>.|.|TRBV12-3/TRBV12-4|TRBJ2-1
TGTGCCAGCAGTCGGTCTTACAATGAGCAGTTCTTC
CASSRSYNEQFF
>few|.|TRBV5-4|TRBJ1-6
TGTGCCAGCAGCTTGTCGGGGGGGACCTATAATTCACCCCTCCACTTT
CASSLSGGTYNSPLHF
>.|.|TRBV15|TRBJ1-2
TGTGCCACCAGCAGCCGGGACTGGAGTTATGGCTACACCTTC
CATSSRDWSYGYTF
>.|TRBD1|TRBV29-1|TRBJ1-1
TGCAGCGCCCCCCGGACAGGTAACACTGAAGCTTTCTTT
CSAPRTGNTEAFF
>once|TRBD1|TRBV4-3|TRBJ1-2
TGCGCCAGCAGCCAAAGACAGGGAGCTAACTATGGCTACACCTTC
CASSQRQGANYGYTF
>.|TRBD1|TRBV6-6|TRBJ1-6
TGTGCCAGCAGTGAGTGGGGACAGGGAAATTCACCCCTCCACTTT
CASSEWGQGNSPLHF
>.|.|TRBV19|TRBJ1-5
TGTGCCAGTAGTATAGGACAGCGTTACAATCAGCCCCAGCATTTT
CASSIGQRYNQPQHF
>once|TRBD1|TRBV10-1|TRBJ2-3
TGCGCCAGCAGCCGGGACAGCGACACAGATACGCAGTATTTT
CASSRDSDTDTQYF
>.|TRBD1|TRBV5-6|TRBJ1-6
TGTGCCAGCAGCTTGGTGGGATTCCAGGGGGCTGATCCACCCCTCCACTTT
CASSLVGFQGADPPLHF
>once|.|TRBV29-1|TRBJ1-3
TGCAGCGTGGGGCTGGGGAGCTCTGGAAACACCATATATTTT
CSVGLGSSGNTIYF
>.|.|TRBV9|TRBJ1-1
TGTGCCAGCACCCAAACCGCGGGACACGGCAACACTGAAGCTTTCTTT
CASTQTAGHGNTEAFF
>.|.|TRBV7-8|TRBJ2-7
TGTGCCAGCAGCCCCATCCCCTACGAGCAGTACTTC
CASSPIPYEQYF
>.|.|TRBV28|TRBJ1-2
TGTGCCAGCAGTAACCGTAACTATGGCTACACCTTC
CASSNRNYGYTF
>.|.|TRBV7-9|TRBJ2-2
TGTGCCAGCACCCCCGGGATGACAGGCGGTTTCGGGGAGCTGTTTTTT
CASTPGMTGGFGELFF
>.|.|TRBV3-1/TRBV3-2|TRBJ1-2
TGTGCCAGCAGCCAAGGCTCCCAGCCCCTCTATGGCTACACCTTC
CASSQGSQPLYGYTF
>.|TRBD1|TRBV19|TRBJ2-1
TGTGCCAGTAGTACAGGGGGCACCTACAATGAGCAGTTCTTC
CASSTGGTYNEQFF
>.|.|TRBV7-3|TRBJ1-1
TGTGCCAGCAGCTTCAGGGGTCGGGGGAACACTGAAGCTTTCTTT
CASSFRGRGNTEAFF
>few|.|TRBV7-8|TRBJ2-1
TGTGCCAGCGGACTATCCGCCTCGGGGAGAAGCTCCTACAATGAGCAGTTCTTC
CASGLSASGRSSYNEQFF
>.|.|TRBV19|TRBJ2-6
TGTGCCAGTACCTCGCTCCAGGGGTCTGGGGCCAACGTCCTGACTTTC
CASTSLQGSGANVLTF
>.|TRBD1|TRBV6-6|TRBJ1-4
TGTGCCAGCAGACCTGCAGGGGGGGGTAATGAAAAACTGTTTTTT
CASRPAGGGNEKLFF
>.|.|TRBV11-2|TRBJ2-2
TGTGCCAGCAGCTTAGCGGCAGGGCTCATCGCGAACACCGGGGAGCTGTTTTTT
CASSLAAGLIANTGELFF
>once|.|TRBV5-5|TRBJ2-5
TGTGCCAGCAGCAGGGGTGGGGAGACCCAGTACTTC
CASSRGGETQYF
>.|.|TRBV7-8|TRBJ2-5
TGTGCCAGCAGCTTGCAAGAGACCCAGTACTTC
CASSLQETQYF
>.|.|TRBV14|TRBJ2-1
TGTGCCAGCAGCCAAGAAGCAGGACAAGTCTACAATGAGCAGTTCTTC
CASSQEAGQVYNEQFF
>.|TRBD2|TRBV7-2|TRBJ2-3
TGTGCCAGCAGCTCCCCTCTAGCGGGGCACTACACAGATACGCAGTATTTT
CASSSPLAGHYTDTQYF
>.|.|TRBV7-8|TRBJ1-1
TGTGCCAGCAGCTTCTCCTCGAGCGTTGCTGAAGCTTTCTTT
CASSFSSSVAEAFF
>.|TRBD1|TRBV27|TRBJ1-2
TGTGCCAGCAGCTCCAGGGGGACCTTTGGCTACACCTTC
CASSSRGTFGYTF
>.|TRBD1|TRBV28|TRBJ1-5
TGTGCCAGCTCAGGGGGCTGGAGCAATCAGCCCCAGCATTTT
CASSGGWSNQPQHF